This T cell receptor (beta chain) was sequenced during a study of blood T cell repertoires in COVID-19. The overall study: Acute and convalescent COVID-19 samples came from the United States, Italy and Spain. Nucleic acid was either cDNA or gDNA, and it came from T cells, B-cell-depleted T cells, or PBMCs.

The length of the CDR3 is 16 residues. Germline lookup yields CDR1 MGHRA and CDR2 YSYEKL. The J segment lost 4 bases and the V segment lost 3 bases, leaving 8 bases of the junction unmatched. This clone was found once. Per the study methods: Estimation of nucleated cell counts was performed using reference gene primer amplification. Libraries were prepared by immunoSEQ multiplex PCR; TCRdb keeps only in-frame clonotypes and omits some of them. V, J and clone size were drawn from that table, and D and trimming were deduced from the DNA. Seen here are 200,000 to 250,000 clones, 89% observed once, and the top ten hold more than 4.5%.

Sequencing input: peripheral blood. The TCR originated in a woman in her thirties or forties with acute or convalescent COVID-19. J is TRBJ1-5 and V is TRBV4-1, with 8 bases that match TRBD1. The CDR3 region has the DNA TGCGCCAGCAGCCATCCCCCGGGACAGGATAATCAGCCCCAGCATTTT. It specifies CASSHPPGQDNQPQHF.